This T cell receptor beta chain derives from a study of CD4 T cells in relation to SARS-CoV-2 and coronaviruses. CDR3 length equals 16 residues. The germline gives CDR1 SEHNR, CDR2 FQNEAQ (reference sequence). V was pared by 2 bases and J by 5 bases, with 8 bases of the junction left unmatched. This clone is a singleton in its sample. Before the COVID-19 pandemic, during about 2011-2019, CD4+ T cells were taken from unexposed donors. Assay used: immunoSEQ multiplex PCR; TCRdb lists only in-frame clones, some missing. This sample has about 59,000 clones; 86% occur once, and the top ten carry roughly 1.5%.

Sequenced: memory CD4+ T cells from PBMCs. V is TRBV7-9 and J is TRBJ2-2; 7 bases agree with TRBD2. The receptor was derived from a human donor in good health. The CDR3 reads CASSLLGAGRTGELFF. CDR3 bases: TGTGCCAGCAGCTTATTGGGAGCGGGAAGAACCGGGGAGCTGTTTTTT.